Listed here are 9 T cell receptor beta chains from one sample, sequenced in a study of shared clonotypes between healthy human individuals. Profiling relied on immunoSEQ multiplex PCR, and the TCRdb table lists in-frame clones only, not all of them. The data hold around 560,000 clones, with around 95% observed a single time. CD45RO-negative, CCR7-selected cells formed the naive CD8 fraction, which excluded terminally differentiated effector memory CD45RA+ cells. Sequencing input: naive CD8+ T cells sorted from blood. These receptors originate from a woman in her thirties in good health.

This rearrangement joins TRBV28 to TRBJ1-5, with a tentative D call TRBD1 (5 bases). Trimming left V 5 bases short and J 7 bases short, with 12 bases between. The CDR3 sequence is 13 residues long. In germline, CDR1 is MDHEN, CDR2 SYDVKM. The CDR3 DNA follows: TGTGCCAGCAGTCTTCCTCAGGGCCAGCCCCAGCATTTT. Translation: CASSLPQGQPQHF.

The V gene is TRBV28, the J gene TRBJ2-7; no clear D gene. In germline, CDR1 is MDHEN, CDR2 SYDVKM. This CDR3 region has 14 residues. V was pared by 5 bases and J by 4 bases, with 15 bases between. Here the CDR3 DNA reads TGTGCCAGCAGTGGATATGGGGTGGGATACGAGCAGTACTTC. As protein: CASSGYGVGYEQYF.

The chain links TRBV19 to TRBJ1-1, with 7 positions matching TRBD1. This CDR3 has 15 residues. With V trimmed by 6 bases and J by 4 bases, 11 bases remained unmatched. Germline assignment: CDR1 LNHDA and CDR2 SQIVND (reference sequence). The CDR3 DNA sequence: TGTGCCAGTAGGCTTCGATCAGGGGGTGGCACTGAAGCTTTCTTT. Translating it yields CASRLRSGGGTEAFF. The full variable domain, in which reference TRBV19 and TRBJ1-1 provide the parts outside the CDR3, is DGGITQSPKYLFRKEGQNVTLSCEQNLNHDAMYWYRQDPGQGLRLIYYSQIVNDFQKGDIAEGYSVSREKKESFPLTVTSAQKNPTAFYLCASRLRSGGGTEAFFGQGTRLTVV.

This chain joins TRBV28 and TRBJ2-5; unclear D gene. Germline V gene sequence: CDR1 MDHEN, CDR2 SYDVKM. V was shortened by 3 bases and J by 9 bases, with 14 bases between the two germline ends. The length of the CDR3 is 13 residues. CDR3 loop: CASSFGPSAAQYF. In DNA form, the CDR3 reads TGTGCCAGCAGTTTCGGCCCATCGGCGGCCCAGTACTTC.

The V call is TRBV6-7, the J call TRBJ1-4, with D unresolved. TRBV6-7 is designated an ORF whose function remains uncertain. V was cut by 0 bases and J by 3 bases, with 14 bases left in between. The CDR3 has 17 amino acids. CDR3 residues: CASSYSRQEIPNEKLFF. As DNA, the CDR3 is TGTGCCAGCAGTTACTCCCGGCAGGAGATACCTAATGAAAAACTGTTTTTT.

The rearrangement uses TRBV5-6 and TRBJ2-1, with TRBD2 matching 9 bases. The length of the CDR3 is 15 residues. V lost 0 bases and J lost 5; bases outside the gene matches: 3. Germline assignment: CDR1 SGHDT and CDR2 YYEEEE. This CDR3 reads CASSLASGRHNEQFF. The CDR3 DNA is TGTGCCAGCAGCTTGGCAAGCGGGAGGCACAATGAGCAGTTCTTC. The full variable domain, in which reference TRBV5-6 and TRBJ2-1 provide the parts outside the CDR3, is DAGVTQSPTHLIKTRGQQVTLRCSPKSGHDTVSWYQQALGQGPQFIFQYYEEEERQRGNFPDRFSGHQFPNYSSELNVNALLLGDSALYLCASSLASGRHNEQFFGPGTRLTVL.

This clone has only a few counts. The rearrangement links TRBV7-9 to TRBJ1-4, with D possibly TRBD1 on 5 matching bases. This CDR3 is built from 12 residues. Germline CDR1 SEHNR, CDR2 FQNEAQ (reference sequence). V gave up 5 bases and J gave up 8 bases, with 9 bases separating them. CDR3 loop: CASSPTEEKLFF. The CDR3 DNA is TGTGCCAGCAGCCCGACAGAGGAAAAACTGTTTTTT.

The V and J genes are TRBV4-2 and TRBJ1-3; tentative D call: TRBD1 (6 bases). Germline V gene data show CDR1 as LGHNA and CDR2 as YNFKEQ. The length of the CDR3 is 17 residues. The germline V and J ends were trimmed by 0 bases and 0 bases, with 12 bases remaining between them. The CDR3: CASSQDRAGASGNTIYF. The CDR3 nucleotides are TGTGCCAGCAGCCAAGATCGGGCAGGGGCCTCTGGAAACACCATATATTTT.

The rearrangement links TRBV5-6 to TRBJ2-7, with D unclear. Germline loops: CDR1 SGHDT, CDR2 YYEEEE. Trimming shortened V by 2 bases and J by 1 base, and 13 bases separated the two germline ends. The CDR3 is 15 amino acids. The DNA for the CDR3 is TGTGCCAGCAGCTTTAGTAGTTTGCCTTCCTACGAGCAGTACTTC. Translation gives CASSFSSLPSYEQYF.